This entry describes one T cell receptor beta chain. What it recognizes is unknown. These data belong to a study of beta chain features in type 1 diabetes. Overall study results and limits: Shorter TCRB CDR3s, moderately but significantly so, were found in Type 1 diabetes patients in all four CD4+ subsets.

The study reverse transcribed the entire isolated RNA, so it sequenced expressed TCRB transcripts. The table came from immunoSEQ multiplex PCR; TCRdb's copy has only in-frame clones and leaves some out. The top ten hold less than 0.35% of the sample, which has 20,000 to 30,000 clones, about 49% seen once. This clonotype was sampled from a man aged 25 to 45 with type 1 diabetes. What was sequenced was stem cell memory CD4+ T cells from blood.

The CDR3 loop reads CATSTGGYGYTF. The CDR3 nucleotides are TGTGCCACCAGCACAGGGGGCTATGGCTACACCTTC. This chain uses TRBV15 with TRBJ1-2; TRBD1 aligns across 7 bases. The CDR3 contains 12 residues. The V segment lost 4 bases and the J segment 4 bases; nucleotides outside the gene matches: 0. Germline CDR1 and CDR2: LNHNV and YYDKDF (reference sequence).